Given below is one T cell receptor beta chain in context. The sample comes from a study of blood T cell repertoires in COVID-19. The CDR3 consists of 15 residues. The germline gives CDR1 GTSNPN, CDR2 SVGIG (reference sequence). The V segment lost 0 bases and the J segment 6 bases; nucleotides outside the gene matches: 11. Clones were sequenced by immunoSEQ multiplex PCR, and TCRdb holds only the in-frame ones, with some missing. The repertoire consists of roughly 130,000 clones, with 80% to 90% occurring once and the leading ten covering less than 2.5%. The sequence was collected from a woman aged 45-59 years who had recovered from COVID-19. Material: PBMCs or T cells enriched from blood (not recorded which). The chain couples TRBV30 to TRBJ2-7, with TRBD1 matching over 7 bases. CDR3 sequence: CAWSVLQGRGSEQYF. CDR3 bases: TGTGCCTGGAGTGTACTACAGGGGAGAGGGTCCGAGCAGTACTTC.